This note documents a single T cell receptor beta chain sequence. Methods used by the authors: Nucleated cell counts were estimated from reference gene primer amplification. This table comes from immunoSEQ multiplex PCR, and its TCRdb copy is limited to in-frame clones, with some not included. That table furnishes V, J and clone size, whereas the DNA furnished D and trimming. The data contain tens of thousands of clones, about 86% of them seen just once; the ten biggest clones take up around two fifths. The data are from a study of blood T cell repertoires in COVID-19. Study in general: The study drew acute and convalescent COVID-19 samples from the United States, Italy and Spain. T cells, B-cell-depleted T cells, or PBMCs supplied cDNA or gDNA.

This CDR3 spans 18 amino acids. The receptor was derived from a woman of 80 years or more with active or convalescent COVID-19. V usage is TRBV21-1 and J usage is TRBJ1-1; the table assigns TRBD1, which was not confirmed against the DNA. TRBV21-1 is noted as a pseudogene. The sample was peripheral blood. The chain's CDR3 is CASSIFRGDRGSNTEAFF. Written as DNA, the CDR3 is TGTGCCAGCAGCATTTTTCGAGGGGACAGGGGCTCGAACACTGAAGCTTTCTTT.